This is a list of T cell receptor beta chains from one sample in a study of post-analysis software for immune sequencing data. TCRdb re-analysed the PCR reads in MiXCR, keeping a single row per CDR3 protein. The table shows about 540,000 distinct CDR3 sequences, with about a third occurring only once. Sequenced material: blood. These receptor sequences come from a girl aged 2-17 years with multiple sclerosis. Each CDR3 is given with its conserved first and last residue. The order of the fields is D gene, J gene, clone size, V gene, CDR3 protein, CDR3 DNA. D genes are given only for firm matches. Clone size is not always given. Where it is, it says once, few, many or a class for expanded clones.

TRBD1	TRBJ2-7	-	TRBV5-5	CASSPGTGSFYEQYF	TGTGCCAGCAGCCCGGGGACAGGGAGCTTCTACGAGCAGTACTTT
-	TRBJ2-1	-	TRBV3-1	CASSPRQEGYNEQFF	TGTGCCAGCAGCCCCCGACAGGAGGGCTACAATGAGCAGTTCTTC
-	TRBJ2-7	few	TRBV15	CATSRGQPPDHEQYF	TGTGCCACCAGCAGAGGCCAGCCCCCAGACCACGAGCAGTACTTC
TRBD1	TRBJ2-1	-	TRBV5-1	CASSLYRGTDEQFF	TGCGCCAGCAGCTTATACAGGGGAACGGATGAGCAGTTCTTC
TRBD1	TRBJ1-2	few	TRBV5-1	CASSTRTGPPLYGYTF	TGCGCCAGCAGCACCCGGACAGGCCCACCTCTTTATGGCTACACCTTC
-	TRBJ2-3	-	TRBV20-1	CSARPPILDTQYF	TGCAGTGCTAGGCCCCCCATTCTAGATACGCAGTATTTT
-	TRBJ2-5	-	TRBV6-5	CASSYDLRTQETQYF	TGTGCCAGCAGTTACGACTTGCGTACGCAAGAGACCCAGTACTTC
TRBD2	TRBJ2-1	few	TRBV5-1	CASSPAGGGSNEQFF	TGCGCCAGCAGCCCGGCGGGAGGGGGAAGCAATGAGCAGTTCTTC
TRBD1	TRBJ1-2	many	TRBV7-6	CASSLSGQGAGGYTF	TGTGCCAGCAGCTTAAGTGGACAGGGGGCTGGTGGCTACACCTTC
-	TRBJ1-1	-	TRBV7-3	CVSSLTGIGAEAFF	TGTGTCAGCAGCTTAACGGGGATTGGGGCTGAAGCTTTCTTT
-	TRBJ2-5	-	TRBV10-3	CAISDGTQETQYF	TGTGCCATCAGTGACGGAACACAAGAGACCCAGTACTTC
-	TRBJ1-2	-	TRBV5-1	CASSESYADGYTF	TGCGCCAGCAGCGAGTCGTATGCAGACGGCTACACCTTC
TRBD1	TRBJ2-7	-	TRBV6-4	CASSERTGKVYEQYF	TGTGCCAGCAGTGAAAGGACAGGGAAGGTCTACGAGCAGTACTTC
TRBD1	TRBJ1-1	-	TRBV4-2	CASATGVNTEAFF	TGTGCCAGCGCTACAGGGGTGAACACTGAAGCTTTCTTT
-	TRBJ2-1	-	TRBV5-1	CASSWNPSDNEQFF	TGCGCCAGCAGCTGGAACCCTAGTGACAATGAGCAGTTCTTC
TRBD2	TRBJ2-3	-	TRBV6-1	CASSEGGGLSTDTQYF	TGTGCCAGCAGTGAAGGCGGGGGGCTTTCCACAGATACGCAGTATTTT
TRBD2	TRBJ2-5	few	TRBV20-1	CSASGTSGGPTQETQYF	TGCAGTGCCTCCGGGACTAGCGGGGGGCCTACTCAAGAGACCCAGTACTTC
-	TRBJ1-5	-	TRBV20-1	CSLDQRGQPQHF	TGCAGCCTAGACCAGCGGGGTCAGCCCCAGCATTTT
-	TRBJ2-1	few	TRBV7-7	CASSSTGLDMKFF	TGTGCTAGCAGTTCTACAGGGCTCGACATGAAGTTCTTC
-	TRBJ1-2	few	TRBV29-1	CSGTTGCYGYTF	TGCAGCGGTACGACAGGCTGCTATGGCTACACCTTC
-	TRBJ2-2	-	TRBV7-2	CASSWSMWGNTGELFF	TGTGCCAGCAGCTGGTCGATGTGGGGGAACACCGGGGAGCTGTTTTTT
TRBD2	TRBJ2-3	few	TRBV4-1	CASSQMGLAPDTQYF	TGCGCCAGCAGCCAAATGGGACTAGCCCCAGATACGCAGTATTTT
TRBD1	TRBJ2-7	many	TRBV6-5	CASSRDSTFYEQYF	TGTGCCAGCAGCCGGGACAGTACCTTCTACGAGCAGTACTTC
TRBD1	TRBJ1-5	once	TRBV12-3/TRBV12-4	CASSFWGTGDQPQHF	TGTGCCAGCAGTTTTTGGGGGACAGGCGATCAGCCCCAGCATTTT
-	TRBJ1-3	-	TRBV12-3/TRBV12-4	CASAGGVTPGNTIYF	TGTGCCAGCGCCGGCGGGGTGACGCCTGGAAACACCATATATTTT
-	TRBJ2-1	-	TRBV10-3	CAISSSSSAYEQFF	TGTGCCATCAGTAGTAGCTCTTCCGCCTATGAGCAGTTCTTC
TRBD1	TRBJ1-2	-	TRBV20-1	CSADRGGGYTF	TGCAGTGCTGACAGGGGTGGTGGCTACACCTTC
-	TRBJ2-7	-	TRBV7-2	CDSSLAGAYEQYF	TGTGACAGCAGCTTAGCAGGAGCCTACGAGCAGTACTTC
TRBD2	TRBJ2-3	few	TRBV7-3	CASSSVTSGGDILGTDTQYF	TGTGCCAGCAGCTCCGTCACTAGCGGGGGAGACATATTAGGCACAGATACGCAGTATTTT
-	TRBJ2-4	-	TRBV4-1	CARSHPAQLAKNIQYF	TGCGCCCGCAGCCATCCGGCCCAATTGGCCAAAAACATTCAGTACTTC
-	TRBJ2-7	few	TRBV27	CASSLGGYPGEQYF	TGTGCCAGCAGTTTAGGCGGCTACCCCGGGGAGCAGTACTTC
TRBD1	TRBJ1-2	few	TRBV2	CASSEDRGGIYGYTF	TGTGCCAGCAGCGAAGACAGGGGGGGAATCTATGGCTACACCTTC